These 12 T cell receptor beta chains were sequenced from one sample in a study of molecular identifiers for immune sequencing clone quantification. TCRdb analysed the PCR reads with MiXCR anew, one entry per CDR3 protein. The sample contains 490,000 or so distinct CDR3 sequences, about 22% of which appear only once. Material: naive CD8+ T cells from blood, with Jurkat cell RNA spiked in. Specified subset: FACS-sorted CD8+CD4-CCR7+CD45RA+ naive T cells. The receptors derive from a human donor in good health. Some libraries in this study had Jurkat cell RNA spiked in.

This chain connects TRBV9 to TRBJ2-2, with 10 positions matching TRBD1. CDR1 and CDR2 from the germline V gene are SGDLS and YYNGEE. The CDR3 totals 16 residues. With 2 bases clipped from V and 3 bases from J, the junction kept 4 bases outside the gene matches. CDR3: CASSVTDRGHTGELFF. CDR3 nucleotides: TGTGCCAGCAGCGTGACCGACAGGGGGCACACCGGGGAGCTGTTTTTT.

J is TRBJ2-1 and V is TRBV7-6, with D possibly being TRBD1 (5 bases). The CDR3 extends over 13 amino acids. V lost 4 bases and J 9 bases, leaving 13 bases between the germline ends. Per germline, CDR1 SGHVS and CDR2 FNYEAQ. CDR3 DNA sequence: TGTGCCAGCAGCTCAGACAGTATTGGTGAGCAGTTCTTC. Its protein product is CASSSDSIGEQFF.

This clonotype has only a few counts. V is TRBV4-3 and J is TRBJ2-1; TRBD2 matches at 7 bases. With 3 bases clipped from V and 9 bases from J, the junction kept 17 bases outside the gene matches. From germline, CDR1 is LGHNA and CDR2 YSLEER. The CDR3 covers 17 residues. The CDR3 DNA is TGCGCCAGCAGCCACGGGGCCGGGCGGGGGTACGAGCCTGAGCAGTTCTTC. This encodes CASSHGAGRGYEPEQFF.

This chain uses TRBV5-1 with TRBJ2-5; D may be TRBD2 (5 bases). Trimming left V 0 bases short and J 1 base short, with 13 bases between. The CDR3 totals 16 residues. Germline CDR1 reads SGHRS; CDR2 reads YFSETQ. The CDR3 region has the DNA TGCGCCAGCAGCTTGGGGCCCGGCGGGTCCCAAGAGACCCAGTACTTC. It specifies CASSLGPGGSQETQYF.

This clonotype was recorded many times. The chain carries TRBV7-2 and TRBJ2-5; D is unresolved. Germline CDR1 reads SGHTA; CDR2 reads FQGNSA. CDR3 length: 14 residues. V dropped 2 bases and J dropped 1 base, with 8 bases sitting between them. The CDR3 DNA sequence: TGTGCCAGCAGCTTAACAGAATTCCAAGAGACCCAGTACTTC. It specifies CASSLTEFQETQYF.

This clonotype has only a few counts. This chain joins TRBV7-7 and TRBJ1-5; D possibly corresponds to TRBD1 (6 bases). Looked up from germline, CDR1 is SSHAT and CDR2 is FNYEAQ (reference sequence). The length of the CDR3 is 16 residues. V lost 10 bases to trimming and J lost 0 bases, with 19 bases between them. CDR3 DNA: TGTGCCAACCAGCTTAGGACAGAGATTAGCAATCAGCCCCAGCATTTT. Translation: CANQLRTEISNQPQHF.

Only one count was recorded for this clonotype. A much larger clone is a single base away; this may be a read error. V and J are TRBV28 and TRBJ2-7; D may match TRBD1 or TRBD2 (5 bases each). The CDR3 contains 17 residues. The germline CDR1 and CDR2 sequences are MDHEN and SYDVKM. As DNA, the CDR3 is TGTGCCAGCAGTCCACCCTGGGGGTCAGGTTACAACTCCGAGCGGTACTTC. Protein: CASSPPWGSGYNSERYF.

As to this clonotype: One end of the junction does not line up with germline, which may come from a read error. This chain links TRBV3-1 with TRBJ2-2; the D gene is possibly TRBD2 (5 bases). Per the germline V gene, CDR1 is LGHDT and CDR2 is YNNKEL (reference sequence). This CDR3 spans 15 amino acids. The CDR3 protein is CDSSQGTANTGVLFF. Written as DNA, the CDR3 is TGTGACAGCAGCCAAGGAACCGCGAACACCGGGGTGCTGTTTTTT.

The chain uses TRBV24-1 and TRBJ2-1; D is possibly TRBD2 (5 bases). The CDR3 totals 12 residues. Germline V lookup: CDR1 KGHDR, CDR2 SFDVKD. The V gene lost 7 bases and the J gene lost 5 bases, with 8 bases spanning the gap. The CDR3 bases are TGTGCCACCAGCCCCGGGAACAATGAGCAGTTCTTC. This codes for CATSPGNNEQFF.

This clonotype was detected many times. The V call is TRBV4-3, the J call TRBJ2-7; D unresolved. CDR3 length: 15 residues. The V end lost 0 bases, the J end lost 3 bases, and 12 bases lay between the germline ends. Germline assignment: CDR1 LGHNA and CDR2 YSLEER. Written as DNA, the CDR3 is TGCGCCAGCAGCCAAGATCGGTCGGTAGTCTACGAGCAGTACTTC. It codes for CASSQDRSVVYEQYF.

The CDR3 sequence: CASSQLLAGLYNEQFF. The DNA for the CDR3 is TGCGCCAGCAGCCAGCTTCTAGCGGGGCTTTACAATGAGCAGTTCTTC. V usage is TRBV4-1 and J usage is TRBJ2-1; 9 bases are a match to TRBD2. Germline CDR1 MGHRA, CDR2 YSYEKL. V was pared by 3 bases and J by 4 bases, with 7 bases of the junction left unmatched. The CDR3 is 16 residues long.

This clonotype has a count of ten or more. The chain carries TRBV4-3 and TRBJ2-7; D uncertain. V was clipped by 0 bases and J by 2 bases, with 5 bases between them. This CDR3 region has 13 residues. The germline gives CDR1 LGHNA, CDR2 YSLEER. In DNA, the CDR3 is TGCGCCAGCAGCCAAGATCCGACCTACGAGCAGTACTTC. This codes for CASSQDPTYEQYF.